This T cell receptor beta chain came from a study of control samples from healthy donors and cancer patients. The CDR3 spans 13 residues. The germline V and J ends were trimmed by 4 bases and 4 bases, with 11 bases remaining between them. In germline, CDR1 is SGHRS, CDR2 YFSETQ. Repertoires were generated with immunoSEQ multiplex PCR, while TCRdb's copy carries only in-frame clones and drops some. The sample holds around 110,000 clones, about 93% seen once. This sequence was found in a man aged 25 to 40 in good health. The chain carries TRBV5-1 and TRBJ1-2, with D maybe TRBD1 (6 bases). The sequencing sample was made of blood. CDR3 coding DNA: TGCGCCAGCAGCAGGGGGGGTGTCTATGGCTACACCTTC. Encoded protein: CASSRGGVYGYTF.